Following are 27 T cell receptor beta chains from one sample sequenced in a study of blood T cell repertoires in COVID-19. Produced via immunoSEQ multiplex PCR; TCRdb's table is partial and in-frame only. The sample has approximately 490,000 clones, 87% seen once. The sample comprised PBMCs or T cells enriched from blood (not recorded which). These receptor sequences come from a woman between 18 and 30 years old who had recovered from COVID-19.

DNA for the CDR3: TGTGCCAGCAGTCTAGACTATGGCTACACCTTC. This sequence encodes CASSLDYGYTF. The V and J genes are TRBV28 and TRBJ1-2; D is uncertain. Trimming removed 5 bases from V and 3 bases from J, with 4 bases in between. The V gene's germline CDR1 is MDHEN and CDR2 SYDVKM. This CDR3 comprises 11 residues.

Worth noting for this clone: Other DNA sequences from this sample encode an identical CDR3 as well. This rearrangement joins TRBV28 to TRBJ1-2; 8 nucleotides match TRBD1. Germline V CDR1 and CDR2: MDHEN, SYDVKM. V was pared by 8 bases and J by 7 bases, with 6 bases of the junction left unmatched. CDR3 length equals 12 residues. Written as DNA, the CDR3 is TGTGCCAGCTTGGACAGGGCTAGTGGCTACACCTTC. Its translation: CASLDRASGYTF.

J is TRBJ2-1 and V is TRBV27, with 13 bases identical to TRBD2. Unmatched junction bases numbered 8, after V lost 4 bases and J lost 5 bases. The CDR3 length is 17 residues. Germline-derived CDR1 and CDR2 are MNHEY and SMNVEV (reference sequence). The CDR3 DNA follows: TGTGCCAGCAGTTCCATAACTAGCGGGGGGGGTAACAATGAGCAGTTCTTC. This codes for CASSSITSGGGNNEQFF.

As DNA, the CDR3 is TGTGCCAGCAGCTTCAATGTAGACAGGGGAGGTGGCTACACCTTC. Translated: CASSFNVDRGGGYTF. J is TRBJ1-2 and V is TRBV7-9; 8 bases align to TRBD1. Germline assignment: CDR1 SEHNR and CDR2 FQNEAQ (reference sequence). This CDR3 spans 15 amino acids. The ends lost 3 bases at V and 7 bases at J; junction bases unmatched: 10.

CDR3 nucleotides: TGTGCCAGTACCCAGACAGGGGGCACTGAAGCTTTCTTT. This codes for CASTQTGGTEAFF. This chain joins TRBV19 and TRBJ1-1, with 9 bases aligning to TRBD1. The CDR3 is made up of 13 amino acids. Germline CDR1 LNHDA, CDR2 SQIVND (reference sequence). V shed 7 bases and J 4 bases; nucleotides not matched to a gene: 4.

This clone has only one observation. The chain couples TRBV18 to TRBJ1-3; TRBD1 is a possible D gene (6 bases). In germline, CDR1 is KGHSH, CDR2 LQKENI. The V end lost 2 bases, the J end lost 7 bases, and 12 bases lay between the germline ends. The CDR3 consists of 14 residues. The CDR3: CASSPEQGGNTIYF. As DNA, the CDR3 is TGTGCCAGCTCACCAGAACAGGGTGGGAACACCATATATTTT.

This chain uses TRBV9 with TRBJ2-3; D ambiguous. CDR1 is SGDLS, CDR2 YYNGEE, per germline. This CDR3 has 14 residues. V was pared by 0 bases and J by 1 base, with 6 bases between. The CDR3 loop reads CASSVDSGTDTQYF. The CDR3 coding sequence is TGTGCCAGCAGCGTAGACTCGGGCACAGATACGCAGTATTTT.

The chain has TRBV3-1 (or the pseudogene TRBV3-2) and TRBJ2-3, with 8 bases that match TRBD1. Germline-derived CDR1 and CDR2 are LGHDT and YNNKEL (reference sequence). Trimming took 4 bases from V and 1 from J; bases not matched to a gene: 4. The CDR3 spans 15 residues. CDR3 amino acids: CASSPGQGGTDTQYF. In DNA form, the CDR3 reads TGTGCCAGCAGCCCTGGACAGGGAGGCACAGATACGCAGTATTTT.

The chain uses TRBV7-3 and TRBJ1-6; TRBD1 is a possible D gene (6 bases). The CDR3 loop spans 14 amino acids. Trimming left V 5 bases short and J 5 bases short, with 10 bases between. Germline lookup yields CDR1 SGHTA and CDR2 FQGTGA. CDR3 sequence: CASSTGNHNSPLHF. DNA for the CDR3: TGTGCCAGCAGCACAGGGAACCATAATTCACCCCTCCACTTT.

The chain joins TRBV28 to TRBJ1-3, with D possibly matching TRBD1 (5 bases). The germline V gene encodes CDR1 MDHEN and CDR2 SYDVKM. The CDR3 spans 16 residues. V lost 5 bases and J 0 bases, leaving 14 bases between the germline ends. In DNA, the CDR3 is TGTGCCAGCAGTCCCCGCGGGGGGGTCTCTGGAAACACCATATATTTT. It codes for CASSPRGGVSGNTIYF.

The chain carries TRBV14 and TRBJ1-5; D is perhaps TRBD1 (6 bases). Trimming left V 5 bases short and J 2 bases short, with 28 bases between. The CDR3 is made up of 20 amino acids. The germline CDR1 and CDR2 sequences are SGHDN and FVKESK. The CDR3 bases are TGTGCCAGCAGCAGGATAAACAGGGAGTGGACCGAGGTCGGCAATCAGCCCCAGCATTTT. This gives the protein CASSRINREWTEVGNQPQHF.

The rearrangement uses TRBV24-1 and TRBJ2-1; 8 nucleotides align to TRBD1. CDR1 KGHDR and CDR2 SFDVKD come from the germline V gene. V shed 2 bases and J 4 bases; nucleotides not matched to a gene: 6. This CDR3 has 16 amino acids. CDR3 protein: CATSDYRQGLYNEQFF. In DNA, the CDR3 is TGTGCCACCAGTGATTATAGACAGGGGTTATACAATGAGCAGTTCTTC.

The chain has TRBV6-6 and TRBJ1-3, with no clear D. CDR3 length: 13 residues. CDR1 and CDR2 from the germline V gene are MNHNY and SVGAGI (reference sequence). Deletions cut 8 bases from V and 1 base from J, with 9 bases between. CDR3 sequence: CASGSGSGNTIYF. The CDR3, as DNA: TGTGCCAGCGGGTCGGGGTCTGGAAACACCATATATTTT.

V gene TRBV14 combines with J gene TRBJ1-1; a possible D gene is TRBD1 (6 bases). The CDR3 has 18 residues. Trimming removed 4 bases from V and 4 bases from J, with 25 bases in between. Germline assignment: CDR1 SGHDN and CDR2 FVKESK. CDR3 in amino acids: CASSRGTGRIRGGTEAFF. The CDR3 nucleotides are TGTGCCAGCAGCCGCGGGACTGGCCGTATAAGGGGGGGCACTGAAGCTTTCTTT.

The chain employs TRBV2 and TRBJ1-4; TRBD1 agrees at 7 bases. CDR1 and CDR2 (germline): SNHLY, FYNNEI. Unmatched junction bases numbered 3, after V lost 2 bases and J lost 3 bases. The CDR3 loop spans 15 amino acids. The CDR3 reads CASSERQGSNEKLFF. CDR3 coding DNA: TGTGCCAGCAGTGAAAGACAGGGATCTAATGAAAAACTGTTTTTT.

CDR3 residues: CASSEIGQVEAFF. The CDR3 DNA sequence: TGTGCCAGCAGTGAAATTGGACAAGTGGAAGCTTTCTTT. The chain carries TRBV6-1 and TRBJ1-1, with a tentative D call TRBD1 (5 bases). V was cut by 2 bases and J by 8 bases, with 12 bases left in between. CDR1 is MNHNS, CDR2 SASEGT, per germline. This CDR3 spans 13 amino acids.

This sequence joins TRBV12-3 or TRBV12-4 and TRBJ1-1, with TRBD1 identical over 7 bases. The CDR3 runs 12 residues. The trim removed 6 bases at V and 5 bases at J, leaving 3 bases unmatched. CDR3 DNA: TGTGCCAGCAGACAGGGGAGTACTGAAGCTTTCTTT. Translation: CASRQGSTEAFF.

There are many counts of this clone. The chain is built from TRBV4-2 and TRBJ1-1; the D is unclear. The germline V and J ends were trimmed by 0 bases and 2 bases, with 10 bases remaining between them. The V gene's germline CDR1 is LGHNA and CDR2 YNFKEQ. This CDR3 contains 15 residues. The CDR3 spells CASSQDGAGNTEAFF. The CDR3 DNA sequence: TGTGCCAGCAGCCAAGACGGTGCGGGTAACACTGAAGCTTTCTTT.

V usage is TRBV19 and J usage is TRBJ2-2, with unresolved D. This CDR3 spans 14 amino acids. With 5 bases removed from V and 0 bases from J, the gap between germline ends came to 7 bases. Germline loops: CDR1 LNHDA, CDR2 SQIVND (reference sequence). The CDR3 loop reads CASSPGSNTGELFF. The CDR3 DNA is TGTGCCAGTAGTCCCGGGTCGAACACCGGGGAGCTGTTTTTT.

CDR3 DNA sequence: TGTGCCAGCTCGGGAACCGGGGAGCTGTTTTTT. This codes for CASSGTGELFF. The rearrangement joins TRBV2 to TRBJ2-2, with D possibly being TRBD2 (5 bases). The CDR3 totals 11 residues. From germline, CDR1 is SNHLY and CDR2 FYNNEI. Trimming pared 8 bases from V and 5 bases from J, leaving 6 bases between.

This clone has only one observation. The rearrangement uses TRBV10-3 and TRBJ2-1; D unclear. The CDR3 spans 14 residues. With 0 bases removed from V and 5 bases from J, the gap between germline ends came to 8 bases. Germline assignment: CDR1 ENHRY and CDR2 SYGVKD. CDR3 loop: CAISESLGDNEQFF. The CDR3 DNA follows: TGTGCCATCAGTGAGTCGCTAGGAGACAATGAGCAGTTCTTC.

The chain combines TRBV15 with TRBJ2-1; D unclear. The germline CDR1 and CDR2 sequences are LNHNV and YYDKDF (reference sequence). V was clipped by 5 bases and J by 8 bases, with 13 bases between them. This CDR3 has 13 residues. DNA of the CDR3: TGTGCCACCAGCCCTCCCTTCACGGATGAGCAGTTCTTC. The encoded protein is CATSPPFTDEQFF.

V gene TRBV19 combines with J gene TRBJ1-5; TRBD1 might be the D (5 bases). The CDR3 covers 15 residues. Looked up from germline, CDR1 is LNHDA and CDR2 is SQIVND (reference sequence). Trimming pared 6 bases from V and 0 bases from J, leaving 12 bases between. As DNA, the CDR3 is TGTGCCAGTAGACAGGTGGGGTATAGCAATCAGCCCCAGCATTTT. Its translation is CASRQVGYSNQPQHF.

The chain is built from TRBV11-2 and TRBJ2-5; perhaps TRBD2 as D (5 bases). The CDR3 is 13 amino acids. Germline V gene sequence: CDR1 SGHAT, CDR2 FQNNGV. V shed 5 bases and J shed 5 bases, with 12 bases lying between them. The CDR3 here is CASSRSGGETQYF. CDR3 in DNA: TGTGCCAGCAGCCGAAGCGGTGGGGAGACCCAGTACTTC.

The rearrangement joins TRBV19 to TRBJ2-5, with a weak D call TRBD2 (5 bases). The germline gives CDR1 LNHDA, CDR2 SQIVND (reference sequence). Trimming took 8 bases from V and 1 from J, leaving 8 bases between them. CDR3 size: 12 residues. DNA for the CDR3: TGTGCCAGTTCTGGACTCCAAGAGACCCAGTACTTC. Its protein is CASSGLQETQYF.

This sequence joins TRBV5-8 and TRBJ1-2; D call uncertain. Trimming cost V 3 bases and J 3 bases, with 12 bases left between them. CDR3 length: 14 residues. Germline V CDR1 and CDR2: SGHTS, YDEGEE. The CDR3 sequence is CASSWGELDYGYTF. For the CDR3, the DNA is TGTGCCAGCAGCTGGGGAGAGTTGGACTATGGCTACACCTTC.

This sequence joins TRBV19 and TRBJ2-6; maybe TRBD1 (6 bases). The ends were cut back, 6 bases at V and 4 bases at J, with 16 bases in the middle. Germline lookup yields CDR1 LNHDA and CDR2 SQIVND (reference sequence). The CDR3 loop spans 16 amino acids. In DNA form, the CDR3 reads TGTGCCAGTAGCCTCACAGGGCTGTCCGGGGCCAACGTCCTGACTTTC. Protein: CASSLTGLSGANVLTF. Full variable domain (rest looked up from reference TRBV19 and TRBJ2-6): DGGITQSPKYLFRKEGQNVTLSCEQNLNHDAMYWYRQDPGQGLRLIYYSQIVNDFQKGDIAEGYSVSREKKESFPLTVTSAQKNPTAFYLCASSLTGLSGANVLTFGAGSRLTVL.